Sequencing of this T cell receptor (beta chain) was carried out in a study of cytomegalovirus exposure and HLA in healthy donors. Germline V gene lookup returns CDR1 SGDLS and CDR2 YYNGEE. V was shortened by 0 bases and J by 1 base, with 15 bases between the two germline ends. CDR3 length equals 17 residues. This clone was counted between two and nine times. What it binds is unknown. Regarding the study as a whole: Cytomegalovirus association was assigned to approximately 160 TCR beta chains.

Vbeta (60) and Jbeta (13) primers were used in the PCR. Data came from immunoSEQ multiplex PCR; TCRdb stores just in-frame clones and leaves some out. Here the sample spans fewer than 250,000 clones, 81% being singletons. Sequencing was performed on PBMCs. The chain couples TRBV9 to TRBJ2-3; weak D call: TRBD2 (7 bases). This TCR was recovered from a young man in good health and CMV-seronegative. In DNA form, the CDR3 reads TGTGCCAGCAGCGTAGCTAGGGGGGGGTTTCGCACAGATACGCAGTATTTT. The encoded protein is CASSVARGGFRTDTQYF. Full variable domain (rest looked up from reference TRBV9 and TRBJ2-3): DSGVTQTPKHLITATGQRVTLRCSPRSGDLSVYWYQQSLDQGLQFLIQYYNGEERAKGNILERFSAQQFPDLHSELNLSSLELGDSALYFCASSVARGGFRTDTQYFGPGTRLTVL.